Below are 16 T cell receptor beta chains sequenced from a single sample in a study of blood T cell repertoires in COVID-19. Sequencing was performed with immunoSEQ multiplex PCR; in TCRdb, only in-frame clones are kept and a portion is missing. Here the sample spans roughly 280,000 clones, roughly 86% being singletons. Sequencing used PBMCs or T cells enriched from blood (not recorded which). The receptors shown here come from a woman aged 60-75 years who had recovered from COVID-19.

This sequence joins TRBV21-1 and TRBJ2-1; the table's D call of TRBD2 was not tested on the DNA. TRBV21-1 is marked as a pseudogene. This CDR3 spans 14 amino acids. The CDR3 region has the DNA TGTGCCAGCAGCAAAGCTTACGAGATTAAGGAGCAGTTCTTC. It encodes CASSKAYEIKEQFF.

This rearrangement joins TRBV9 to TRBJ2-3, with 11 bases lining up with TRBD2. This CDR3 has 15 residues. V lost 7 bases to trimming and J lost 5 bases; unmatched junction nucleotides: 9. The germline CDR1 and CDR2 sequences are SGDLS and YYNGEE. CDR3 in DNA: TGTGCCAGCGGAGGTTTAGCGGGGGGGGAAGATACGCAGTATTTT. Its translation: CASGGLAGGEDTQYF.

This clone has more than one count but fewer than ten. The chain is built from TRBV10-1 and TRBJ1-5, with D maybe TRBD1 (5 bases). Between the trimmed V and J ends, which lost 6 bases and 9 bases, there was a span of 12 bases. The CDR3 covers 12 residues. CDR1 is WNHNN, CDR2 SYGVQD, per germline (reference sequence). The CDR3 DNA follows: TGCGCCAGCAGCCAGTCGGGGGGGCCCCAGCATTTT. Residues: CASSQSGGPQHF.

The chain combines TRBV19 with TRBJ2-5, with D possibly TRBD2 on 6 matching bases. The V gene lost 3 bases and the J gene lost 5 bases, with 13 bases spanning the gap. Per germline, CDR1 LNHDA and CDR2 SQIVND (reference sequence). The CDR3 consists of 14 residues. The CDR3 loop is CASSMGSAGETQYF. The CDR3 region has the DNA TGTGCCAGTAGTATGGGCAGCGCGGGGGAGACCCAGTACTTC.

This chain links TRBV11-2 with TRBJ2-5, with TRBD1 matching 9 bases. V lost 5 bases and J lost 5; bases outside the gene matches: 6. CDR1 and CDR2 from the germline V gene are SGHAT and FQNNGV. The CDR3 runs 14 residues. The CDR3 DNA reads TGTGCCAGCAGCCGCACAGGGGGCCATGAGACCCAGTACTTC. Protein product: CASSRTGGHETQYF.

The chain carries TRBV28 and TRBJ1-6; a possible D gene is TRBD1 (5 bases). The V end was cut by 9 bases, the J end by 2 bases, with 14 bases between. The CDR3 consists of 15 residues. Germline CDR1 is MDHEN and CDR2 is SYDVKM. As DNA, the CDR3 is TGTGCCAGTTCTGGGGGAGGCACCTATAATTCACCCCTCCACTTT. It is translated as CASSGGGTYNSPLHF.

The chain is built from TRBV6-5 and TRBJ1-2; D is ambiguous. Trimming stripped 4 bases from V and 4 bases from J, with 7 bases between. This CDR3 spans 12 amino acids. Germline V CDR1 and CDR2: MNHEY, SVGAGI. The CDR3 spells CASSSDGYGYTF. The CDR3 DNA sequence: TGTGCCAGCAGTTCAGATGGCTATGGCTACACCTTC.

The gene calls are TRBV12-3 or TRBV12-4 and TRBJ1-1; the D gene is possibly TRBD1 (5 bases). Trimming removed 8 bases at V and 4 bases at J, with 11 bases between. The CDR3 is 12 residues long. Written as DNA, the CDR3 is TGTGCCAGCGGGGGGGGAGGCACTGAAGCTTTCTTT. Its protein is CASGGGGTEAFF.

The chain uses TRBV5-4 and TRBJ1-3, with 8 bases lining up with TRBD1. The trim removed 0 bases at V and 0 bases at J, leaving 2 bases unmatched. The CDR3 loop spans 16 amino acids. Germline CDR1 reads SGHNT; CDR2 reads YYREEE (reference sequence). CDR3: CASSLGQGFSGNTIYF. The CDR3 coding sequence is TGTGCCAGCAGCTTGGGACAGGGGTTCTCTGGAAACACCATATATTTT.

The chain couples TRBV30 to TRBJ1-6, with 9 bases fitting TRBD1. The germline CDR1 and CDR2 sequences are GTSNPN and SVGIG (reference sequence). CDR3 length equals 13 residues. V shed 6 bases and J 7 bases; nucleotides not matched to a gene: 4. CDR3 bases: TGTGCCTGTCCGGGACAGGGCAATTCACCCCTCCACTTT. This encodes CACPGQGNSPLHF. The full variable domain, its missing parts supplied by reference TRBV30 and TRBJ1-6, is SQTIHQWPATLVQPVGSPLSLECTVEGTSNPNLYWYRQAAGRGLQLLFYSVGIGQISSEVPQNLSASRPQDRQFILSSKKLLLSDSGFYLCACPGQGNSPLHFGNGTRLTVT.

J is TRBJ1-2 and V is TRBV28; a weak D match, TRBD1 (6 bases). This CDR3 has 17 residues. CDR1 and CDR2 from the germline V gene are MDHEN and SYDVKM. V lost 5 bases and J lost 4, with 23 bases in between. CDR3 protein: CASSRPGQRFSAYGYTF. DNA of the CDR3: TGTGCCAGCAGTCGCCCCGGACAGAGGTTTTCGGCCTATGGCTACACCTTC.

This chain joins TRBV6-5 and TRBJ2-7, with 7 bases aligning to TRBD2. Germline CDR1 reads MNHEY; CDR2 reads SVGAGI. CDR3 length: 15 residues. Losses at the gene ends were 0 bases for V and 7 bases for J; bases not matched to a gene: 9. CDR3 DNA: TGTGCCAGCAGTTACTCGAGCGGGGCTCCTTGGGAGCAGTACTTC. Translating gives CASSYSSGAPWEQYF.

The chain carries TRBV3-1 (or the pseudogene TRBV3-2) and TRBJ1-1; 10 bases agree with TRBD1. Trimming took 4 bases from V and 9 from J; bases not matched to a gene: 2. The CDR3 is made up of 12 amino acids. In germline, CDR1 is LGHDT, CDR2 YNNKEL (reference sequence). CDR3 sequence (DNA): TGTGCCAGCAGCCGCGACAGGGGGCAAGCTTTCTTT. Its translation: CASSRDRGQAFF.

CDR3 in amino acids: CASPRQFLLAKNIQYF. The DNA of the CDR3 is TGCGCCAGTCCAAGACAGTTCCTCCTAGCCAAAAACATTCAGTACTTC. The V and J genes are TRBV5-1 and TRBJ2-4, with D possibly being TRBD1 (5 bases). V was cut by 8 bases and J by 0 bases, with 18 bases left in between. This CDR3 has 16 amino acids. Germline CDR1 and CDR2: SGHRS and YFSETQ.

The rearrangement joins TRBV6-5 to TRBJ2-2; 7 bases align to TRBD2. V lost 5 bases, J lost 7 bases, and 7 bases stayed unmatched. CDR3 length: 14 residues. Germline values: CDR1 MNHEY, CDR2 SVGAGI. The CDR3 is CASSRRLASGELFF. Written as DNA, the CDR3 is TGTGCCAGCAGTAGACGACTAGCTAGCGGGGAGCTGTTTTTT.

This clone was seen once. The chain is built from TRBV30 and TRBJ2-7; TRBD2 matches 11 bases. This CDR3 has 13 residues. Germline CDR1 reads GTSNPN; CDR2 reads SVGIG (reference sequence). Trimming at V came to 7 bases and at J to 2 bases, leaving 4 bases not matched to a gene. CDR3 in amino acids: CALSSGGTYEQYF. The CDR3 bases are TGTGCCTTATCTAGCGGGGGGACCTACGAGCAGTACTTC. Full variable domain (remainder filled in from reference TRBV30 and TRBJ2-7): SQTIHQWPATLVQPVGSPLSLECTVEGTSNPNLYWYRQAAGRGLQLLFYSVGIGQISSEVPQNLSASRPQDRQFILSSKKLLLSDSGFYLCALSSGGTYEQYFGPGTRLTVT.